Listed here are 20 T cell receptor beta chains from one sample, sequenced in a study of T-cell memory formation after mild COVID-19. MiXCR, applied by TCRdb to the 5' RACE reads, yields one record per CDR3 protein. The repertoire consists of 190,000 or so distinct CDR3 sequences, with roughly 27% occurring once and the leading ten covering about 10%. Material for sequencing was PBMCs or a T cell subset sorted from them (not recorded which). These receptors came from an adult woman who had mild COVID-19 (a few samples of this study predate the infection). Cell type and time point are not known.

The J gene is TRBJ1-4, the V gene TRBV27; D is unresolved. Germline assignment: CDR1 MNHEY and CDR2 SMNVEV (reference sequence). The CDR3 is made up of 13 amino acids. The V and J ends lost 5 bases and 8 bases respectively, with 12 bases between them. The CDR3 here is CASSLQLGEKLFF. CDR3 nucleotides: TGTGCCAGCAGTCTACAGCTTGGGGAAAAACTGTTTTTT.

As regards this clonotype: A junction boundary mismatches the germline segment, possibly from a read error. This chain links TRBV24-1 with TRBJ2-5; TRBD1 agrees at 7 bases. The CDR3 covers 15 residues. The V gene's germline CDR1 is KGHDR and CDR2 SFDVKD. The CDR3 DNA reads TGTGCCACAAGTGCTCACTCAGGGGGACAAGAGACCCAGTACTTC. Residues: CATSAHSGGQETQYF.

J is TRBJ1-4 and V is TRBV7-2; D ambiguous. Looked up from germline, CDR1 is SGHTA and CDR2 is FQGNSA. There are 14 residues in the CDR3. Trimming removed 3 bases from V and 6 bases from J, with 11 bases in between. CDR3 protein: CASSLRVGDEKLFF. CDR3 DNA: TGTGCCAGCAGCTTGAGGGTAGGAGATGAAAAACTGTTTTTT.

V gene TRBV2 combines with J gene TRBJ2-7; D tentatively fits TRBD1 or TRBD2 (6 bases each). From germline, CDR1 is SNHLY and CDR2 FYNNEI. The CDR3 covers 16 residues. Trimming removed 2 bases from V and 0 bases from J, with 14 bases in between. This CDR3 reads CASSEIDTGASYEQYF. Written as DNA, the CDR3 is TGTGCCAGCAGTGAAATTGACACGGGGGCCTCCTACGAGCAGTACTTC.

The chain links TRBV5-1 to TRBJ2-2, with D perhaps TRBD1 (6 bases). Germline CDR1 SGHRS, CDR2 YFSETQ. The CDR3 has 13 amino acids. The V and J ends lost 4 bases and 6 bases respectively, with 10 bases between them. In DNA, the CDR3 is TGCGCCAGCAGCGGAACAGGGCCCGGGGAGCTGTTTTTT. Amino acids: CASSGTGPGELFF.

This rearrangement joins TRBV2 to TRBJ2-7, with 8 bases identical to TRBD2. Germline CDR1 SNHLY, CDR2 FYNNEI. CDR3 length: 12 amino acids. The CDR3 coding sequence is TGTGCTCTGCGGGAGGACTCCTACGAGCAGTACTTC. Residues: CALREDSYEQYF.

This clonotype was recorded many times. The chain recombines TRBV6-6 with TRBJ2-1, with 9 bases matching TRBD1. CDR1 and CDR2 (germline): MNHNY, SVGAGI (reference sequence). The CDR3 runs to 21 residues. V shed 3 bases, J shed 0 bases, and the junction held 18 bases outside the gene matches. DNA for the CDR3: TGTGCCAGCAGTTATCCCGCGACAGGGGGTGTTGGGGGCTTCTCCTACAATGAGCAGTTCTTC. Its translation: CASSYPATGGVGGFSYNEQFF.

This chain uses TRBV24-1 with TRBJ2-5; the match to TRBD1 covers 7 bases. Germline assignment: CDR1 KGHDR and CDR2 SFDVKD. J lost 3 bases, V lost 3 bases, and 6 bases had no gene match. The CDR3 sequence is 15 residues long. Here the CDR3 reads CATSDIQGWEETQYF. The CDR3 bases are TGTGCCACCAGTGATATACAGGGGTGGGAAGAGACCCAGTACTTC.

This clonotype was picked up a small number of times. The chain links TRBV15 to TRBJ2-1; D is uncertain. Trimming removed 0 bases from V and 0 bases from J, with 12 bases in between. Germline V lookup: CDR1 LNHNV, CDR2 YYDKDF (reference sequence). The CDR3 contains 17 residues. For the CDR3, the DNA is TGTGCCACCAGCAGAGATTTAGCCCATAGCTCCTACAATGAGCAGTTCTTC. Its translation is CATSRDLAHSSYNEQFF.

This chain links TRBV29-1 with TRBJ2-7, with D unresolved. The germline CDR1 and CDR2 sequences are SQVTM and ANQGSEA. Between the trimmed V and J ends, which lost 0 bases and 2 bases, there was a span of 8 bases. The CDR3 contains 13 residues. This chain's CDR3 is CSVEDAVTYEQYF. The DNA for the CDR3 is TGCAGCGTTGAAGATGCCGTGACCTACGAGCAGTACTTC.

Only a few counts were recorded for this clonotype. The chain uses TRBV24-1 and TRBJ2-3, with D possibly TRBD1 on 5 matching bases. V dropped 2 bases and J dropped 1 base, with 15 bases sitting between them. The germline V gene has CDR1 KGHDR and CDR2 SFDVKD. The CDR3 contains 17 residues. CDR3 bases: TGTGCCACCAGTGATTATGTGCAGGGAAGGGGCACAGATACGCAGTATTTT. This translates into CATSDYVQGRGTDTQYF.

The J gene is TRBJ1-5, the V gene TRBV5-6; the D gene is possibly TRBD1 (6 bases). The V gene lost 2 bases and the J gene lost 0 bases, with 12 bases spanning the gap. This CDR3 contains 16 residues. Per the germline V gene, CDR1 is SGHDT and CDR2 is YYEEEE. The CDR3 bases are TGTGCCAGCAGCTTTAAGACAGGACCTAGCAATCAGCCCCAGCATTTT. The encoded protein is CASSFKTGPSNQPQHF.

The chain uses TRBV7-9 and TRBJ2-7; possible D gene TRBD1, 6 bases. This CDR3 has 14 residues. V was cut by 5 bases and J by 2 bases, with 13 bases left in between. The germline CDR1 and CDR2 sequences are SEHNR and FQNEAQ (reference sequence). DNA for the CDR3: TGTGCCAGCAGCCCTTCAGGGGTGACCTACGAGCAGTACTTC. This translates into CASSPSGVTYEQYF.

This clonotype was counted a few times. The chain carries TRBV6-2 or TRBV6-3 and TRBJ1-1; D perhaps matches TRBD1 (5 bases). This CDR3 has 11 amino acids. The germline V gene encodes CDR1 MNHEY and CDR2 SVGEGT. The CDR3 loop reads CAVVDTGEAFF. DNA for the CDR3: TGTGCTGTAGTGGACACCGGTGAAGCTTTCTTT.

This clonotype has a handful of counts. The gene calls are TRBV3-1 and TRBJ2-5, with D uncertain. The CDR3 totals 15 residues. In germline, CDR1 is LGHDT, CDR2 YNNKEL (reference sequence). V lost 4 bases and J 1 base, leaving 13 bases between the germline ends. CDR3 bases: TGTGCCAGCAGCCTTCAAGGCCGCACCCAAGAGACCCAGTACTTC. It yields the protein CASSLQGRTQETQYF.

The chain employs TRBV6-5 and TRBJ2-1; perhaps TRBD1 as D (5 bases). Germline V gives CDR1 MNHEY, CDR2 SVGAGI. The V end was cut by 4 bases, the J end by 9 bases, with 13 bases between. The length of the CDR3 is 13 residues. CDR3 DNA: TGTGCCAGCAGTTTCGACAGTGACGGTGAGCAGTTCTTC. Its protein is CASSFDSDGEQFF.

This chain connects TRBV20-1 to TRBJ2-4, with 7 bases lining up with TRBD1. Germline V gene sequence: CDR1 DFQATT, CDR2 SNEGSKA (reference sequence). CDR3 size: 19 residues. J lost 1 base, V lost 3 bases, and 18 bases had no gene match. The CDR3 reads CSASPLLGLQGPAKNIQYF. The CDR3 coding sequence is TGCAGTGCTAGCCCTCTTCTAGGGTTACAGGGGCCCGCCAAAAACATTCAGTACTTC.

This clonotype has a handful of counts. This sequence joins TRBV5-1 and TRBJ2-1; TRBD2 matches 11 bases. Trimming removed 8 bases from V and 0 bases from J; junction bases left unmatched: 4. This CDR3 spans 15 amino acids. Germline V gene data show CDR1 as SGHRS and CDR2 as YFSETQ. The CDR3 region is CASYSGRASYNEQFF. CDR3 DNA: TGCGCCAGTTATAGCGGGAGGGCCTCCTACAATGAGCAGTTCTTC.

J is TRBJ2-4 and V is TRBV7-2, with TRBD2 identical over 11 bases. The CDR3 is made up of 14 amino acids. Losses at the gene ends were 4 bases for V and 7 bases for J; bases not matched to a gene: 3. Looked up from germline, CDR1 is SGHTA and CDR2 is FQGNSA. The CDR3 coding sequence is TGTGCCAGCAGCTCGGGGACTAGCGGTAACATTCAGTACTTC. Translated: CASSSGTSGNIQYF.

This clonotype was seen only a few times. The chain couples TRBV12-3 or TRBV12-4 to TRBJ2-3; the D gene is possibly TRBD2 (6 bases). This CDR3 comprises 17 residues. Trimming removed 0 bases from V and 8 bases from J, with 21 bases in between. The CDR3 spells CASSLAGGARGIGTQYF. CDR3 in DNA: TGTGCCAGCAGTTTAGCGGGGGGAGCCCGGGGGATTGGTACGCAGTATTTT.